The clone carrying this T cell receptor (beta chain) has a handful of counts. This specimen comes from a study of early T cells in non-severe SARS-CoV-2 infection. TCRdb reprocessed the 5' RACE reads via MiXCR and lists one record per CDR3 protein. The sample includes about 83,000 distinct CDR3 sequences, around an eighth of them seen just once. The source material was whole blood. The receptor's source is an adult who was a healthcare worker with PCR-confirmed SARS-CoV-2 infection or an uninfected control (not recorded which).

CDR3 sequence reads: CSARDRAQGQETQYF. In nucleotides, the CDR3 is TGCAGTGCTAGAGATCGGGCGCAGGGTCAAGAGACCCAGTACTTC. This chain connects TRBV20-1 to TRBJ2-5; weak D call: TRBD1 (5 bases). The germline V gene encodes CDR1 DFQATT and CDR2 SNEGSKA (reference sequence). The CDR3 consists of 15 residues. V was pared by 0 bases and J by 2 bases, with 13 bases between.